Each of the 3 T cell receptor beta chains below was sequenced from the same sample in a study of blood T cell repertoires in COVID-19. Sequenced by immunoSEQ multiplex PCR; TCRdb stores in-frame clones only, minus some. The profile shows 250,000 or so clones, about 93% of them singletons. Sequencing used peripheral blood. These receptors came from a man aged 25 to 45 with COVID-19, enrolled during active disease.

This chain connects TRBV30 to TRBJ1-1; 9 positions agree with TRBD1. Germline CDR1 is GTSNPN and CDR2 is SVGIG (reference sequence). CDR3 length equals 13 residues. V shed 5 bases and J 4 bases; nucleotides not matched to a gene: 5. The CDR3 here is CAWSDRGFTEAFF. In DNA form, the CDR3 reads TGTGCCTGGTCCGACAGGGGGTTCACTGAAGCTTTCTTT.

The V and J genes are TRBV25-1 and TRBJ1-1; tentatively, D is TRBD1 (6 bases). This CDR3 is built from 15 residues. Trimming took 6 bases from V and 1 from J, leaving 15 bases between them. Per the germline V gene, CDR1 is MGHDK and CDR2 is SYGVNS. The DNA for the CDR3 is TGTGCCAGCAGGGTGGGACAACCTGGGAACACTGAAGCTTTCTTT. As protein: CASRVGQPGNTEAFF.

V gene TRBV27 combines with J gene TRBJ2-7; D may be TRBD2 (5 bases). Germline CDR1 and CDR2: MNHEY and SMNVEV (reference sequence). The V end lost 0 bases, the J end lost 3 bases, and 15 bases lay between the germline ends. This CDR3 spans 16 amino acids. For the CDR3, the DNA is TGTGCCAGCAGTTTATCTCCGGGATATGGGATCTACGAGCAGTACTTC. Translation: CASSLSPGYGIYEQYF.